The 12 T cell receptor beta chains presented below share a single source sample, sequenced in a study of blood T cell repertoires in COVID-19. TCRdb keeps only in-frame clones here, not all; method: immunoSEQ multiplex PCR. This table holds about 330,000 clones, over 80% found once. Input material: peripheral blood. The source is a young man with COVID-19, enrolled during active disease.

The chain is built from TRBV11-3 and TRBJ2-3; 13 bases map to TRBD2. The V and J ends lost 1 base and 8 bases, in that order; junction bases with no gene match: 9. CDR1 and CDR2 from the germline V gene are SGHNT and YENEEA. The CDR3 loop spans 17 amino acids. The CDR3 is CASSLVGLAGSGATQYF. For the CDR3, the DNA is TGTGCCAGCAGCTTAGTGGGACTAGCGGGGTCGGGAGCTACGCAGTATTTT. The full variable domain, with the rest looked up from reference TRBV11-3 and TRBJ2-3, is EAGVVQSPRYKIIEKKQPVAFWCNPISGHNTLYWYLQNLGQGPELLIRYENEEAVDDSQLPKDRFSAERLKGVDSTLKIQPAELGDSAVYLCASSLVGLAGSGATQYFGPGTRLTVL.

The J gene is TRBJ2-7, the V gene TRBV27; 9 nucleotides align to TRBD1. The CDR3 has 16 amino acids. V shed 7 bases and J 1 base; nucleotides not matched to a gene: 11. Germline-derived CDR1 and CDR2 are MNHEY and SMNVEV (reference sequence). In DNA form, the CDR3 reads TGTGCCAGCACCGACTCCGGGACAGGGAGGTCCTACGAGCAGTACTTC. Protein product: CASTDSGTGRSYEQYF.

This rearrangement joins TRBV27 to TRBJ2-7; D unresolved. The CDR3 contains 11 residues. Trimming removed 6 bases at V and 0 bases at J, with 3 bases between. CDR1 MNHEY and CDR2 SMNVEV come from the germline V gene (reference sequence). This CDR3 is CASSLSYEQYF. The CDR3 nucleotides read TGTGCCAGCAGCCTCTCCTACGAGCAGTACTTC.

This chain uses TRBV7-9 with TRBJ1-6, with TRBD1 as a possible D gene (5 bases). The CDR3 sequence is 15 residues long. Trimming cost V 2 bases and J 7 bases, with 12 bases left between them. In germline, CDR1 is SEHNR, CDR2 FQNEAQ (reference sequence). CDR3: CASSLSPGENSPLHF. DNA for the CDR3: TGTGCCAGCAGCTTATCGCCGGGGGAGAATTCACCCCTCCACTTT.

The rearrangement uses TRBV19 and TRBJ1-2; 8 bases agree with TRBD1. This CDR3 contains 18 residues. Germline trimming cut 5 bases from V and 0 bases from J; bases unmatched to any gene: 14. CDR1 LNHDA and CDR2 SQIVND come from the germline V gene (reference sequence). CDR3 sequence: CASSGYPGQDLTNYGYTF. In DNA, the CDR3 is TGTGCCAGTAGTGGGTACCCGGGACAGGACCTGACTAACTATGGCTACACCTTC.

The chain links TRBV15 to TRBJ2-5; TRBD2 is a possible D gene (5 bases). Germline assignment: CDR1 LNHNV and CDR2 YYDKDF (reference sequence). CDR3 length: 15 amino acids. V was trimmed by 2 bases and J by 2 bases, leaving 12 bases between them. The CDR3: CATSRPDFSQETQYF. The CDR3 region has the DNA TGTGCCACCAGCAGACCGGACTTTTCGCAAGAGACCCAGTACTTC.

This chain uses TRBV10-2 with TRBJ1-5, with 7 bases that match TRBD1. There are 20 residues in the CDR3. V lost 3 bases, J lost 0 bases, and 17 bases stayed unmatched. Germline values: CDR1 WSHSY, CDR2 SAAADI. The CDR3 DNA follows: TGCGCCAGCAGTGATTTTGATTTATGGACAGGAGGAACTAGCAATCAGCCCCAGCATTTT. This encodes CASSDFDLWTGGTSNQPQHF.

The chain couples TRBV18 to TRBJ1-6, with D maybe TRBD1 (5 bases). Per germline, CDR1 KGHSH and CDR2 LQKENI. V was pared by 6 bases and J by 6 bases, with 12 bases between. This CDR3 contains 14 residues. The CDR3 sequence is CASSPAQGNSPLHF. The CDR3 DNA reads as TGTGCCAGCTCCCCGGCCCAGGGTAATTCACCCCTCCACTTT.

This chain joins TRBV20-1 and TRBJ2-7; 15 bases fit TRBD2. This CDR3 has 16 amino acids. After removal of 3 bases from V and 7 bases from J, the junction contained 10 bases not matched to a gene. Germline loops: CDR1 DFQATT, CDR2 SNEGSKA (reference sequence). CDR3 bases: TGCAGTGCTAGTGCCGGACTAGCGGGAGGGCCAAGGGAGCAGTACTTC. Encoded protein: CSASAGLAGGPREQYF.

The CDR3 DNA sequence: TGTGCCAGCAGCGTAGCGTCTAGCGGGGGGCGCTACGAGCAGTACTTC. Translated: CASSVASSGGRYEQYF. V usage is TRBV9 and J usage is TRBJ2-7; 11 bases line up with TRBD2. There are 16 residues in the CDR3. CDR1 and CDR2 (germline): SGDLS, YYNGEE. V gave up 0 bases and J gave up 3 bases; unmatched junction bases: 5.

CDR3: CASKLSGRVTGDTQYF. The CDR3 bases are TGTGCCAGCAAACTTAGCGGGAGAGTCACGGGAGATACGCAGTATTTT. The chain recombines TRBV28 with TRBJ2-3, with 9 positions matching TRBD2. The V gene end was trimmed by 7 bases and the J gene end by 5 bases; junction bases not matched to a gene: 13. Germline V CDR1 and CDR2: MDHEN, SYDVKM. The CDR3 extends over 16 amino acids.

V and J are TRBV18 and TRBJ1-1; D call uncertain. CDR1 is KGHSH, CDR2 LQKENI, per germline. The CDR3 is made up of 13 amino acids. Trimming stripped 0 bases from V and 11 bases from J, with 13 bases between. The CDR3 nucleotides are TGTGCCAGCTCACCACCGTTCAGTGTTGTCGCTTTCTTT. Translating it yields CASSPPFSVVAFF.